A selection of T cell receptor beta chains follows, all from one sample in a study of blood T cells in healthy people across ages. TCRdb reprocessed the 5' RACE reads with MiXCR, giving one entry per CDR3 protein. Among about 570,000 distinct CDR3 sequences listed, 27% were seen once. Input material: blood. The receptors were sampled from a woman in her 70s in good health. CDR3s include the opening cysteine and the closing phenylalanine or tryptophan. Fields, in order: D gene, J gene, V gene, clone size, CDR3 protein, CDR3 DNA. A D gene is named only where the DNA matches it firmly. Only some rows state a clone size, as once, few, many or a class for expanded clones.

>NA|TRBJ2-2|TRBV5-1|NA
CASSLEHPNTGELFF
TGCGCCAGCAGCTTGGAACACCCGAACACCGGGGAGCTGTTTTTT
>NA|TRBJ2-3|TRBV6-2/TRBV6-3|NA
CASSYGPSGAGMADTQYF
TGTGCCAGCAGTTACGGCCCCTCCGGGGCGGGTATGGCAGATACGCAGTATTTT
>NA|TRBJ1-1|TRBV5-1|few
CASSLQGSGTEAFF
TGCGCCAGCAGCTTACAGGGCAGCGGCACTGAAGCTTTCTTT
>NA|TRBJ2-5|TRBV7-2|few
CASREAPQETQYF
TGTGCCAGCAGGGAGGCTCCCCAAGAGACCCAGTACTTC
>NA|TRBJ2-5|TRBV27|many
CASSFKVHETQYF
TGTGCCAGCAGTTTCAAGGTACACGAGACCCAGTACTTC
>NA|TRBJ2-7|TRBV18|few
CASSPMRQPYEQYF
TGTGCCAGCTCACCAATGAGACAGCCCTACGAGCAGTACTTC
>NA|TRBJ2-2|TRBV27|few
CASMAQGGGELFF
TGTGCCAGCATGGCCCAGGGTGGCGGGGAGCTGTTTTTT
>NA|TRBJ2-1|TRBV6-5|NA
CASSQYRRTYNEQFF
TGTGCCAGCAGCCAGTACAGGAGAACTTACAATGAGCAGTTCTTC
>NA|TRBJ1-2|TRBV5-5|NA
CVSSSWGNYGYTF
TGTGTCAGCAGCTCCTGGGGAAACTATGGCTACACCTTC
>TRBD1|TRBJ1-1|TRBV20-1|NA
CSARVPDRVNTEAFF
TGCAGTGCTAGAGTTCCGGACAGGGTGAACACTGAAGCTTTCTTT
>TRBD2|TRBJ2-1|TRBV7-9|NA
CASSLLRGVLNEQFF
TGTGCCAGCAGCTTACTGCGGGGGGTTCTCAATGAGCAGTTCTTC
>NA|TRBJ2-7|TRBV5-1|NA
CASTGQSEQYF
TGCGCCAGTACTGGACAGAGCGAGCAGTACTTC
>TRBD1|TRBJ2-5|TRBV2|NA
CASRTGKQETQYF
TGTGCCAGTAGGACAGGGAAACAAGAGACCCAGTACTTC
>NA|TRBJ2-1|TRBV5-1|NA
CASSDAVGPHEQFF
TGCGCCAGCAGCGACGCGGTGGGACCCCATGAGCAGTTCTTC
>TRBD2|TRBJ2-7|TRBV5-4|NA
CASSRSGGSYEQYF
TGTGCCAGCAGCCGAAGCGGGGGCTCCTACGAGCAGTACTTC
>TRBD1|TRBJ1-2|TRBV29-1|NA
CSVIGTGGYGYTF
TGCAGCGTTATCGGGACAGGGGGATATGGCTACACCTTC
>NA|TRBJ1-1|TRBV12-3/TRBV12-4|NA
CASSFRQLREAFF
TGTGCCAGCAGTTTTCGACAGCTGCGAGAAGCTTTCTTT
>NA|TRBJ1-5|TRBV6-5|NA
CASSYFGAGLNQPQHF
TGTGCCAGCAGTTACTTTGGGGCAGGCCTGAATCAGCCCCAGCATTTT
>TRBD1|TRBJ1-4|TRBV7-9|NA
CASSPRGQVSEKLFF
TGTGCCAGCAGCCCCCGGGGACAGGTTAGTGAAAAACTGTTTTTT
>TRBD1|TRBJ1-1|TRBV7-2|NA
CASRTGQGNTEAFF
TGTGCCAGCAGGACCGGACAGGGGAACACTGAAGCTTTCTTT
>NA|TRBJ2-5|TRBV4-3|NA
CASSLHRGGRGEGTQYF
TGCGCCAGCAGCCTCCACAGAGGGGGTCGAGGGGAAGGGACCCAGTACTTC
>NA|TRBJ2-3|TRBV24-1|few
CATSDRFGGKTQYF
TGTGCCACCAGTGACAGGTTTGGGGGAAAGACGCAGTATTTT
>NA|TRBJ1-1|TRBV5-1|few
CASSLDIQTEAFF
TGCGCCAGCAGCCTGGACATTCAGACTGAAGCTTTCTTT
>NA|TRBJ2-5|TRBV7-9|NA
CASSFTAKETQYF
TGTGCCAGCAGCTTTACGGCGAAAGAGACCCAGTACTTC
>NA|TRBJ1-4|TRBV10-3|few
CAISEQLDPTNEKLFF
TGTGCCATCAGTGAGCAGCTAGACCCAACTAATGAAAAACTGTTTTTT
>TRBD1|TRBJ1-4|TRBV4-1|many
CASSPRTGGDEKLFF
TGCGCCAGCAGCCCCCGGACAGGGGGAGATGAAAAACTGTTTTTT
>TRBD1|TRBJ1-4|TRBV7-9|few
CASSLAAGQDNEKPFF
TGTGCCAGCAGCTTAGCGGCTGGACAGGATAATGAAAAACCGTTTTTT
>TRBD1|TRBJ2-1|TRBV6-5|NA
CASSSPGQGRNEQFF
TGTGCCAGCAGTTCACCGGGACAGGGGAGGAATGAGCAGTTCTTC
>TRBD1|TRBJ2-7|TRBV5-1|few
CASSVTGVEQYF
TGCGCCAGCAGCGTGACAGGGGTGGAGCAGTACTTC
>NA|TRBJ2-7|TRBV6-2/TRBV6-3|NA
CASSPSGVLTNEQYF
TGTGCCAGCAGTCCCTCCGGGGTTTTGACCAACGAGCAGTACTTC
>NA|TRBJ1-1|TRBV20-1|NA
CSASFMGNTEAFF
TGCAGTGCTAGTTTTATGGGGAACACTGAAGCTTTCTTT
>NA|TRBJ1-1|TRBV4-1|NA
CASSQEDLWDTEAFF
TGCGCCAGCAGCCAAGAGGACCTTTGGGACACTGAAGCTTTCTTT
>TRBD2|TRBJ2-1|TRBV20-1|few
CSAPTSGGSYNEQFF
TGCAGTGCTCCTACTAGCGGGGGTTCCTACAATGAGCAGTTCTTC